This T cell receptor (beta chain) was obtained from a study of T cell changes during pregnancy in multiple sclerosis. The protocol was immunoSEQ multiplex PCR, while the TCRdb copy is restricted to in-frame clones and leaves out a portion. The sample records around 30,000 clones, approximately 90% being singletons. With 1 base removed from V and 7 bases from J, the gap between germline ends came to 8 bases. This CDR3 region has 13 residues. Looked up from germline, CDR1 is SGHTA and CDR2 is FQGNSA. The chain combines TRBV7-2 with TRBJ2-1; D is undetermined. The receptor was derived from a female donor with multiple sclerosis, enrolled in a pregnancy study. The sample was CD8+ T cells from peripheral blood mononuclear cells, taken before pregnancy. CDR3 bases: TGTGCCAGCAGCTTAGTAGAGAGAAATGAGCAGTTCTTC. Its translation: CASSLVERNEQFF.